The rows below give T cell receptor beta chains drawn from one sample of a study of T cells after yellow fever vaccination. TCRdb itself ran the 5' RACE reads through MiXCR, one entry per CDR3 protein. The sample consists of a few hundred thousand distinct CDR3 sequences, 10% to 15% of them appearing once. The sequencing used CD4+ T cells sorted from PBMCs, collected 45 days after the yellow fever booster vaccination. These receptors were collected from a man aged 30 to 39 who received the YFV17D yellow fever vaccine. Both conserved end residues are part of each CDR3. A D gene is named only where the DNA matches it firmly. Only part of the rows carry a size: once, few, many, or a class if the clone is expanded.

size	V	D	CDR3
few	TRBV6-5	TRBD2	CASSYSRLAAAKNIQYF
-	TRBV3-1	-	CASSQTPARMQPQHF
many	TRBV3-1	-	CASSHASAGEQFF
-	TRBV3-1	-	CASSQGLVEYF
-	TRBV20-1	-	CSASRRSDTQYF
few	TRBV11-2	TRBD2	CASSPRASGTYNEQFF
many	TRBV6-4	TRBD2	CASRGTSGSSYNEQFF
few	TRBV5-1	TRBD2	CASSATSGTYNEQFF
few	TRBV7-6	-	CASSLRRGLGIDKQYF
few	TRBV12-3/TRBV12-4	-	CASTRASSTDTQYF
few	TRBV5-1	TRBD2	CASTSLGGNEQFF
-	TRBV7-2	TRBD1	CASSSGTGGGYTF
-	TRBV5-1	-	CASSPEGTRNTGELFF
-	TRBV20-1	-	CSAGKAGRRIEQYF
many	TRBV7-2	TRBD2	CASSFDGRRETQYF
-	TRBV28	-	CASSFGDQPKHF
-	TRBV5-1	-	CASWGYTEAFF
-	TRBV2	-	CASRVIRAREQFF
many	TRBV7-6	-	CASSPPLTSHTEAFF
few	TRBV7-9	TRBD2	CASKEPAGVEQYF
-	TRBV12-3/TRBV12-4	TRBD2	CASQRSGLADNEQYF
many	TRBV11-2	TRBD2	CASSFEGLAGGPSTEQFF
few	TRBV6-2/TRBV6-3	TRBD2	CASSSNRGAGAADTQYF
few	TRBV12-3/TRBV12-4	-	CASRGGYAQYF
few	TRBV5-1	TRBD2	CASSETLAEQETQYF
-	TRBV30	-	CAWSKGSPSEQYF
-	TRBV9	-	CASSVEAPSYNEQFF
few	TRBV3-1	TRBD1	CASSNRDRPYEQYF
few	TRBV5-1	-	CASSLGRGDGISGNTIYF
few	TRBV20-1	-	CSARVAGSSYNEQFF
-	TRBV15	TRBD2	CATSRELARTDTQYF
-	TRBV6-1	-	CASSQGQAVYEQYF
-	TRBV28	-	CATPSGTGELFF
few	TRBV5-1	-	CASSGTVQNIQYF
many	TRBV7-2	TRBD1	CASSSRTGGRDEQYF
-	TRBV7-2	-	CASRLIGTDTQYF
few	TRBV7-8	TRBD1	CASSLRDRVLINTIYF
many	TRBV29-1	-	CSVETELTGLNEQFF
few	TRBV3-1	TRBD2	CASSLGASGTYYEQYF
few	TRBV20-1	TRBD1	CSAFAGQIYNPLHF
-	TRBV7-9	-	CASSSRERLISYNEQFF
-	TRBV12-3/TRBV12-4	TRBD2	CASIPGGGTGELFF
-	TRBV20-1	-	CSARKTEQETQYF
-	TRBV7-2	TRBD1	CVSSPRQGYYEQYF
many	TRBV5-1	TRBD1	CASSRDSDTQYF
few	TRBV4-3	TRBD2	CASSQDPPSGSFGEQFF
-	TRBV4-3	-	CASSLSPGSGYEQYF
-	TRBV12-3/TRBV12-4	TRBD2	CASIQPGLAGVNEQFF
-	TRBV5-6	TRBD1	CASHPGSFEGQLQETQYF
many	TRBV5-1	-	CASSLGLAGLNEQFF
-	TRBV6-4	-	CASPKGGNSPLHF
-	TRBV5-4	TRBD2	CASSSYGGSYEQYF
-	TRBV6-2/TRBV6-3	-	CASSSQSTDTQYF
-	TRBV20-1	-	CSGGLGFNEQFF
-	TRBV20-1	TRBD1	CSANSGGLVETQYF
few	TRBV9	-	CASSVAPGTDTQYF
-	TRBV20-1	TRBD1	CSARVTPGGLETAGELFF